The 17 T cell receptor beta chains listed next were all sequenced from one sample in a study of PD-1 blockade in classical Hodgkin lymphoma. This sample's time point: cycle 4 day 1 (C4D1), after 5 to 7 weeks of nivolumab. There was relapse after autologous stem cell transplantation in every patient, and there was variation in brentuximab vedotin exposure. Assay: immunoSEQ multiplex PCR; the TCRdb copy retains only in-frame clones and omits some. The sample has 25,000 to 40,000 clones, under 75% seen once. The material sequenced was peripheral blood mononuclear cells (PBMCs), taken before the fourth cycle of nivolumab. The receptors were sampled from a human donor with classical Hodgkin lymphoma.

CDR3 in amino acids: CASSQEPDRAETQYF. The CDR3 bases are TGCGCCAGCAGCCAAGAACCGGACAGGGCCGAGACCCAGTACTTC. The rearrangement uses TRBV4-3 and TRBJ2-5; 8 bases are a match to TRBD1. This CDR3 is 15 amino acids long. In germline, CDR1 is LGHNA, CDR2 YSLEER. V dropped 0 bases and J dropped 5; count of bases not matched to a gene: 5.

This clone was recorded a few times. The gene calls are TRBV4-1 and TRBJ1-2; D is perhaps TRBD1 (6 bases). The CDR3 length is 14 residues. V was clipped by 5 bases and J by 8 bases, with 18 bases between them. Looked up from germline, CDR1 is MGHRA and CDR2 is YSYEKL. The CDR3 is CASSLTQGYQGYTF. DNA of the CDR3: TGCGCCAGCAGCTTGACGCAGGGGTATCAGGGCTACACCTTC.

This CDR3 reads CASSIDQTGRGETQYF. DNA for the CDR3: TGTGCCAGTAGTATAGATCAGACAGGTAGGGGGGAGACCCAGTACTTC. J is TRBJ2-5 and V is TRBV19; a possible D gene is TRBD1 (6 bases). V was pared by 0 bases and J by 5 bases, with 16 bases between. The CDR3 contains 16 residues. Per the germline V gene, CDR1 is LNHDA and CDR2 is SQIVND (reference sequence).

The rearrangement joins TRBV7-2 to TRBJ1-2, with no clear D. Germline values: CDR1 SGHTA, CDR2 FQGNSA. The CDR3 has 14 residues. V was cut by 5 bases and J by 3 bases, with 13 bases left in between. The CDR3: CASSLTLGDYGYTF. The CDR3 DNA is TGTGCCAGCAGCCTCACCCTCGGGGACTATGGCTACACCTTC.

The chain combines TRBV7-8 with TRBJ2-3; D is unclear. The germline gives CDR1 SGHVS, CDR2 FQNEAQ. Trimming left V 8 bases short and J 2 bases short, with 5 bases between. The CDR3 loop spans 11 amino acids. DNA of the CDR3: TGTGCCAGCTTTACCACAGATACGCAGTATTTT. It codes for CASFTTDTQYF.

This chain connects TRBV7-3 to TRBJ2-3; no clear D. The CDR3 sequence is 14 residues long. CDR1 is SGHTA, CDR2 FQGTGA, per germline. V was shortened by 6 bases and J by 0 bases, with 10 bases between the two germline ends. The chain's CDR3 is CASSGRLSTDTQYF. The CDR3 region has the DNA TGTGCCAGCAGTGGCAGGCTCAGCACAGATACGCAGTATTTT.

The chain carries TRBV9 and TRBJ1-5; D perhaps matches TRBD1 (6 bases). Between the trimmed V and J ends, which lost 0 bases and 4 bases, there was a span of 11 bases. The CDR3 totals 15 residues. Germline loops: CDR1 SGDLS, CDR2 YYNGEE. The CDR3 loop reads CASSVGGGQNQPQHF. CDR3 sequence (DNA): TGTGCCAGCAGCGTAGGAGGGGGGCAGAATCAGCCCCAGCATTTT. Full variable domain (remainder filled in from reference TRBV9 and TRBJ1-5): DSGVTQTPKHLITATGQRVTLRCSPRSGDLSVYWYQQSLDQGLQFLIQYYNGEERAKGNILERFSAQQFPDLHSELNLSSLELGDSALYFCASSVGGGQNQPQHFGDGTRLSIL.

The CDR3 DNA is TGTGCCAGCAGCTTAGAGACAGGGGGCGAGCAGTACTTC. It yields the protein CASSLETGGEQYF. J is TRBJ2-7 and V is TRBV13; 9 bases agree with TRBD1. Trimming at V came to 1 base and at J to 6 bases, leaving 1 base not matched to a gene. Germline V gene data show CDR1 as PRHDT and CDR2 as FYEKMQ (reference sequence). The CDR3 loop spans 13 amino acids.

CDR3 nucleotide sequence: TGTGCCATCGGGAACACCGGGGAGCTGTTTTTT. Protein product: CAIGNTGELFF. The chain is built from TRBV2 and TRBJ2-2; unclear D gene. Germline CDR1 SNHLY, CDR2 FYNNEI. This CDR3 spans 11 amino acids. Trimming removed 10 bases at V and 1 base at J, with 4 bases between. Filled out from reference TRBV2 and TRBJ2-2, the complete variable domain reads EPEVTQTPSHQVTQMGQEVILRCVPISNHLYFYWYRQILGQKVEFLVSFYNNEISEKSEIFDDQFSVERPDGSNFTLKIRSTKLEDSAMYFCAIGNTGELFFGEGSRLTVL.

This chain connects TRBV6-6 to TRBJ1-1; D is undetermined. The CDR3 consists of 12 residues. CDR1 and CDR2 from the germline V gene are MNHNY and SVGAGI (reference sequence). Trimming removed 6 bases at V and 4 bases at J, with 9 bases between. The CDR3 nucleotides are TGTGCCAGCAGAGCCAGCCCCACTGAAGCTTTCTTT. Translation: CASRASPTEAFF.

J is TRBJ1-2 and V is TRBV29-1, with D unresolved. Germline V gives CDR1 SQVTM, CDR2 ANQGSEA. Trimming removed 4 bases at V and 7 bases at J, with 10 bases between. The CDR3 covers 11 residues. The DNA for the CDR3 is TGCAGCGTTGGAAGGTCGGCTGGCTACACCTTC. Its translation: CSVGRSAGYTF.

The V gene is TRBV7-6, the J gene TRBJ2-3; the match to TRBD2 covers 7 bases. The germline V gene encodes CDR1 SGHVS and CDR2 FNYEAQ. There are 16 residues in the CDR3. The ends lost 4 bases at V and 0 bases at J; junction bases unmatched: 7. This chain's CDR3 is CASSWDPGRSTDTQYF. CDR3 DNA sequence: TGTGCCAGCAGCTGGGACCCCGGGAGGAGCACAGATACGCAGTATTTT. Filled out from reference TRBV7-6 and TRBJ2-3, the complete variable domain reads GAGVSQSPRYKVTKRGQDVALRCDPISGHVSLYWYRQALGQGPEFLTYFNYEAQQDKSGLPNDRFSAERPEGSISTLTIQRTEQRDSAMYRCASSWDPGRSTDTQYFGPGTRLTVL.

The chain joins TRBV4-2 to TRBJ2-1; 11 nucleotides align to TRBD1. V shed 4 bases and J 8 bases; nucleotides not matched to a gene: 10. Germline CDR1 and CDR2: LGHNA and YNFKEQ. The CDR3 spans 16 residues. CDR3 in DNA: TGTGCCAGCAGCCTAGTCGGGACAGGGGGAAGCTATGAGCAGTTCTTC. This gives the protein CASSLVGTGGSYEQFF.

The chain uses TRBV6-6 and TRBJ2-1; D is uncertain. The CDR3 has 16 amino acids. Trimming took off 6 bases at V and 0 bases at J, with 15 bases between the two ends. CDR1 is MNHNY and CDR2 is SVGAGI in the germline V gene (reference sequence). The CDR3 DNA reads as TGTGCCAGCAGCCCCAGGCGGCTGAGCTCCTACAATGAGCAGTTCTTC. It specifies CASSPRRLSSYNEQFF.

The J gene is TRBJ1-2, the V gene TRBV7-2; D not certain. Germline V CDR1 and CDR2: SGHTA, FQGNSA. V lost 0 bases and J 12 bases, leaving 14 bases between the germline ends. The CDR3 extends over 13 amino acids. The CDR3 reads CASSLASTITNTF. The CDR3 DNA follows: TGTGCCAGCAGCTTAGCATCGACAATAACGAACACCTTC.

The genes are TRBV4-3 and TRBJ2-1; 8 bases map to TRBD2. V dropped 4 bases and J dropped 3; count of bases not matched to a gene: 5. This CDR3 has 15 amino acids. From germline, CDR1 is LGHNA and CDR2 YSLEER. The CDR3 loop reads CASSLIAGSYNEQFF. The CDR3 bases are TGCGCCAGCAGCCTAATAGCGGGGAGCTACAATGAGCAGTTCTTC.

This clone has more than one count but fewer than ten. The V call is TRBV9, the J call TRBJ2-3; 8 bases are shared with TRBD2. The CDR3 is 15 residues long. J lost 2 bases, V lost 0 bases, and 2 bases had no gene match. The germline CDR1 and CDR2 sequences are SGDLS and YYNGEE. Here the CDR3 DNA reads TGTGCCAGCAGCGTAGATAGCGGGGACACAGATACGCAGTATTTT. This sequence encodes CASSVDSGDTDTQYF.